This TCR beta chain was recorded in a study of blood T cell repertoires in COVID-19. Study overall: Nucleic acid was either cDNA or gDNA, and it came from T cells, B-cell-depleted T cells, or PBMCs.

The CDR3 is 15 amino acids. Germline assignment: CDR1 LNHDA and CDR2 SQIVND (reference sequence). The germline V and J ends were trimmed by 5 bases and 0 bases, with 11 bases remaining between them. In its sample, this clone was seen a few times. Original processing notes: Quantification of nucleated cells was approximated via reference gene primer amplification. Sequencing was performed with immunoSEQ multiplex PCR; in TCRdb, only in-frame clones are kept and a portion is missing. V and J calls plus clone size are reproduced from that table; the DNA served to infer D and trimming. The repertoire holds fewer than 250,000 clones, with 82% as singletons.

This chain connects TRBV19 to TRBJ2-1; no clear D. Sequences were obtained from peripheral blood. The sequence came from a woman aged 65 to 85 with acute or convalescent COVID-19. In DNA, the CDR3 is TGTGCCAGTAGTGCCCCACTCATCTCCTACAATGAGCAGTTCTTC. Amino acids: CASSAPLISYNEQFF.